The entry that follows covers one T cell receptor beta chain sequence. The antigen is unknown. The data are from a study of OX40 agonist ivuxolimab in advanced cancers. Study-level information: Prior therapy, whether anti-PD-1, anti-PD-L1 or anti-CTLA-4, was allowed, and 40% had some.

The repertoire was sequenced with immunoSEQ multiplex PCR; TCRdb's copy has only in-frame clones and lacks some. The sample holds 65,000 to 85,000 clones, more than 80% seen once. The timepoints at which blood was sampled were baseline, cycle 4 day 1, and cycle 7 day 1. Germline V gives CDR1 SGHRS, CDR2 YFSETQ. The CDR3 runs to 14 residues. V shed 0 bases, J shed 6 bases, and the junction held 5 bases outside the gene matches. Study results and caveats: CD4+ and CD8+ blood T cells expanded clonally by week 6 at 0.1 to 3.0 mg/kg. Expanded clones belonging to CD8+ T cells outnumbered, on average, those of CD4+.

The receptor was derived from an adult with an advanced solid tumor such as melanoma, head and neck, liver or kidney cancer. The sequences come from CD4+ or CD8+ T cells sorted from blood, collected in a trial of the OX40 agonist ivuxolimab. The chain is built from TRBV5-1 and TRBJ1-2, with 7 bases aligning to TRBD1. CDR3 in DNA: TGCGCCAGCAGCTTGGCACAGGGGAGGAATGGCTACACCTTC. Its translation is CASSLAQGRNGYTF.